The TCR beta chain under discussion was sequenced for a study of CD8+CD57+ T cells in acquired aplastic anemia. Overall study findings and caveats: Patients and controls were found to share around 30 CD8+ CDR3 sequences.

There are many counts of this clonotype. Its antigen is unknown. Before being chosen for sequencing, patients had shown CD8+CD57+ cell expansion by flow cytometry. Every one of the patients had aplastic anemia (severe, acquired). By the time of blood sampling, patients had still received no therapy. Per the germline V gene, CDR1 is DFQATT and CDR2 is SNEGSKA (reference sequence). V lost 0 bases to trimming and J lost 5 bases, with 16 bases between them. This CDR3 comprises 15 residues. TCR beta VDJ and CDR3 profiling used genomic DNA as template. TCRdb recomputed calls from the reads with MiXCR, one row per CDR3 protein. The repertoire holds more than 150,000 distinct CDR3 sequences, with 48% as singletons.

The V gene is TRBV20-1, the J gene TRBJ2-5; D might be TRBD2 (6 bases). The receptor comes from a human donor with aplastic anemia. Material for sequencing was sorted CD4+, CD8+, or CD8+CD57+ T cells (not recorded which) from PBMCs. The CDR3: CSARDRGPGRETQYF. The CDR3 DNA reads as TGCAGTGCTAGAGATCGGGGCCCAGGGAGGGAGACCCAGTACTTC.